Listed below are T cell receptor beta chains from one sample, sequenced in a study of liver allograft versus peripheral blood T cells. Via MiXCR, TCRdb re-called the reads, giving one row per CDR3 protein. The sample holds 5,500 to 7,500 distinct CDR3 sequences, 15% to 20% seen once. The receptors originated from a human patient who had a liver transplant. A subset of T cells may come from the graft donor. The CDR3 runs from the conserved cysteine through the conserved F or W. The order of the fields is D gene, J gene, clone size, V gene, CDR3 DNA, CDR3 protein. D genes are given only for firm matches. Expanded clones get a size class; other rows say once, few or many, or leave the size out.

D: TRBD2; J: TRBJ2-1; size: medium-sized; V: TRBV10-3; DNA: TGTGCCATCAGTTTAGCGGGAGGGGATGAGCAGTTCTTC; CDR3: CAISLAGGDEQFF
D: .; J: TRBJ2-1; size: medium-sized; V: TRBV29-1; DNA: TGCAGCGTTGTGTTTCTAGCCTTGAGTGAGCAGTTCTTC; CDR3: CSVVFLALSEQFF
D: .; J: TRBJ1-1; size: .; V: TRBV20-1; DNA: TGCAGTGCTAGACAGGGCGGAGGGAGCACTGAAGCTTTCTTT; CDR3: CSARQGGGSTEAFF
D: .; J: TRBJ2-7; size: medium-sized; V: TRBV6-5; DNA: TGTGCCAGCAGTTACTCGGGGGGGACAGCCTACGAGCAGTACTTC; CDR3: CASSYSGGTAYEQYF
D: TRBD1; J: TRBJ1-6; size: medium-sized; V: TRBV19; DNA: TGTGCCAGTATCGGGACAGGTTCTGGGCCCTTCAATTCACCCCTCCACTTT; CDR3: CASIGTGSGPFNSPLHF
D: .; J: TRBJ2-7; size: medium-sized; V: TRBV10-3; DNA: TGTGCCATCAGGGAGTGGGCAGGCCAAAGCTACGAGCAGTACTTC; CDR3: CAIREWAGQSYEQYF
D: .; J: TRBJ2-5; size: .; V: TRBV7-9; DNA: TGTGCCAGCAGCTGGGGGGCGGGGTACCAAGAGACCCAGTACTTC; CDR3: CASSWGAGYQETQYF
D: .; J: TRBJ1-6; size: medium-sized; V: TRBV19; DNA: TGTGCCAGTAGTATTTACGGGGTCAATTCACCCCTCCACTTT; CDR3: CASSIYGVNSPLHF
D: TRBD2; J: TRBJ2-3; size: few; V: TRBV9; DNA: TGTGCCAGCAGCACGTTAGCGGGGGGGGACACAGATACGCAGTATTTT; CDR3: CASSTLAGGDTDTQYF
D: .; J: TRBJ1-1; size: medium-sized; V: TRBV5-6; DNA: TGTGCCAGCAGCTTTCTGTCCATGAACACTGAAGCTTTCTTT; CDR3: CASSFLSMNTEAFF
D: .; J: TRBJ2-7; size: medium-sized; V: TRBV19; DNA: TGTGCCAGTAGATCCACCAGATACTACGAGCAGTACTTC; CDR3: CASRSTRYYEQYF
D: TRBD1; J: TRBJ1-2; size: few; V: TRBV5-1; DNA: TGCGCCAGCAGCTCACATACATTACAGGGGGCGAAAGGCTACACCTTC; CDR3: CASSSHTLQGAKGYTF
D: .; J: TRBJ1-1; size: .; V: TRBV7-9; DNA: TGTGCCAGCGAAAGTGGGGCTTTCGCTGAAGCTTTCTTT; CDR3: CASESGAFAEAFF
D: TRBD2; J: TRBJ2-7; size: few; V: TRBV7-9; DNA: TGTGCCAGCAGCTTTACTAGCGGGGGAGCCTACGAGCAGTACTTC; CDR3: CASSFTSGGAYEQYF
D: .; J: TRBJ1-2; size: medium-sized; V: TRBV19; DNA: TGTGCCAGTAGGAAACCCGGGGGCGCAGGTGGCTACACCTTC; CDR3: CASRKPGGAGGYTF
D: .; J: TRBJ2-5; size: .; V: TRBV20-1; DNA: TGCAGTGCTAGGTGGTGGCCAGAGACCCAGTACTTC; CDR3: CSARWWPETQYF
D: TRBD1; J: TRBJ1-1; size: few; V: TRBV12-3/TRBV12-4; DNA: TGTGCCAGCAGCCCGACAGGGGTGAACACTGAAGCTTTCTTT; CDR3: CASSPTGVNTEAFF
D: .; J: TRBJ1-5; size: medium-sized; V: TRBV19; DNA: TGTGCCAGTAGTATGAGAGAAGTCAAGCTGCAGCCCCAGCATTTT; CDR3: CASSMREVKLQPQHF
D: TRBD2; J: TRBJ2-3; size: .; V: TRBV20-1; DNA: TGCAGTGGCAGACGTCGGGAGGTTTGGGAGTCAACAGATACGCAGTATTTT; CDR3: CSGRRREVWESTDTQYF
D: .; J: TRBJ2-2; size: .; V: TRBV18; DNA: TGTACCAGCTCACCCCGGGCAGAGATAAACACCGGGGAGCTGTTTTTT; CDR3: CTSSPRAEINTGELFF
D: .; J: TRBJ1-1; size: few; V: TRBV11-2; DNA: TGTGCCAGCAGCTTTTCCGGCAGGGACCATGAAGCTTTCTTT; CDR3: CASSFSGRDHEAFF
D: .; J: TRBJ1-5; size: few; V: TRBV6-5; DNA: TGTGCCAGCAGACAGGGTTTGAGCAATCAGCCCCAGCATTTT; CDR3: CASRQGLSNQPQHF
D: .; J: TRBJ1-3; size: medium-sized; V: TRBV24-1; DNA: TGTGCCACCAGTGACGCCGGGGGCCTCACCATATATTTT; CDR3: CATSDAGGLTIYF
D: .; J: TRBJ2-7; size: few; V: TRBV25-1; DNA: TGTGCCAGCAGAACAGGGCCCCACGAGCAGTACTTC; CDR3: CASRTGPHEQYF
D: .; J: TRBJ1-1; size: medium-sized; V: TRBV19; DNA: TGTGCCAGCCGACCAAAGGGGGTGGAGAACACTGAAGCTTTCTTT; CDR3: CASRPKGVENTEAFF
D: TRBD1; J: TRBJ2-7; size: .; V: TRBV6-1; DNA: TGTGGTAGCAGTGAAGGGACAGGGGTACCCTACGAGCAATACTTC; CDR3: CGSSEGTGVPYEQYF
D: .; J: TRBJ2-3; size: few; V: TRBV11-2; DNA: TGTGCCAGCAGCATCGCTGCGGGTAGCACAGATACGCAGTATTTT; CDR3: CASSIAAGSTDTQYF
D: .; J: TRBJ1-1; size: medium-sized; V: TRBV10-1; DNA: TGCGCCAGCAGTGGGGGACGGGGCACTGAAGCTTTCTTT; CDR3: CASSGGRGTEAFF
D: .; J: TRBJ2-1; size: medium-sized; V: TRBV19; DNA: TGTGCCAGTAGTATAGGGGGTGGTCACTGGAATGAGCAGTTCTTC; CDR3: CASSIGGGHWNEQFF
D: .; J: TRBJ1-1; size: few; V: TRBV25-1; DNA: TGTGCCAGCAGTGATCGGGGTAGACTTGAAGCTTTCTTT; CDR3: CASSDRGRLEAFF
D: .; J: TRBJ1-1; size: .; V: TRBV20-1; DNA: TGCAGTGCTAGAAAGGACCACCTCATGAACACTGAAGCTTTCTTT; CDR3: CSARKDHLMNTEAFF
D: .; J: TRBJ2-1; size: medium-sized; V: TRBV27; DNA: TGTGCCAGCAGTACCTGGAATGAGCAGTTCTTC; CDR3: CASSTWNEQFF
D: TRBD1; J: TRBJ2-7; size: few; V: TRBV20-1; DNA: TGCAGTGCTACCCCGGGACAGAACCACTACGAGCAGTACTTC; CDR3: CSATPGQNHYEQYF
D: .; J: TRBJ1-3; size: medium-sized; V: TRBV6-1; DNA: TGTGCCAGCAGTGAGTCGGCTGGAAACACCATATATTTT; CDR3: CASSESAGNTIYF
D: TRBD2; J: TRBJ2-2; size: medium-sized; V: TRBV6-6; DNA: TGTGCCAGCAGTTACTCGGGACTAGCGGGAGGGCCGCGCGGGGAGCTGTTTTTT; CDR3: CASSYSGLAGGPRGELFF